Presented here are 13 T cell receptor beta chains from one specimen sequenced in a study of shared clonotypes between healthy human individuals. Clones were sequenced by immunoSEQ multiplex PCR, and TCRdb holds only the in-frame ones, with some missing. This table holds 950,000 to 1,100,000 clones, roughly 75% found once. The sequencing sample was made of memory CD4+ T cells sorted from blood. Subset noted: CD45RA-negative fraction. The receptor set was obtained from a man between 18 and 29 years old in good health.

The rearrangement uses TRBV5-1 and TRBJ1-1; 7 bases map to TRBD1. Germline V gene lookup returns CDR1 SGHRS and CDR2 YFSETQ. This CDR3 is built from 16 residues. V lost 4 bases and J lost 0; bases outside the gene matches: 9. The CDR3 coding sequence is TGCGCCAGCAGCATAAGCCCCGGGACAGTGAACACTGAAGCTTTCTTT. Its translation: CASSISPGTVNTEAFF. Variable domain in full (rest from reference TRBV5-1 and TRBJ1-1): KAGVTQTPRYLIKTRGQQVTLSCSPISGHRSVSWYQQTPGQGLQFLFEYFSETQRNKGNFPGRFSGRQFSNSRSEMNVSTLELGDSALYLCASSISPGTVNTEAFFGQGTRLTVV.

At least ten counts were recorded for this clone. This chain links TRBV7-9 with TRBJ1-1; 8 bases match TRBD1. J gave up 5 bases and V 7 bases, and 6 bases lay outside the gene matches. In germline, CDR1 is SEHNR, CDR2 FQNEAQ (reference sequence). The CDR3 is 13 residues long. Here the CDR3 DNA reads TGTGCCAGCATCGGGACAGGATGGACTGAAGCTTTCTTT. It translates to CASIGTGWTEAFF.

This sequence joins TRBV5-1 and TRBJ2-2, with a weak D call TRBD1 (6 bases). Trimming cost V 4 bases and J 3 bases, with 16 bases left between them. The CDR3 covers 16 residues. Germline CDR1 SGHRS, CDR2 YFSETQ. Here the CDR3 reads CASSPLVGADTGELFF. As DNA, the CDR3 is TGCGCCAGCAGCCCCTTGGTGGGGGCGGACACCGGGGAGCTGTTTTTT. The full variable domain, rest sourced from reference TRBV5-1 and TRBJ2-2, is KAGVTQTPRYLIKTRGQQVTLSCSPISGHRSVSWYQQTPGQGLQFLFEYFSETQRNKGNFPGRFSGRQFSNSRSEMNVSTLELGDSALYLCASSPLVGADTGELFFGEGSRLTVL.

This chain links TRBV28 with TRBJ1-3; D perhaps matches TRBD1 (6 bases). The CDR3 is made up of 15 amino acids. V dropped 5 bases and J dropped 4 bases, with 15 bases sitting between them. CDR1 and CDR2 (germline): MDHEN, SYDVKM. DNA of the CDR3: TGTGCCAGCAGTGATGGACAGATTGCCGGAAACACCATATATTTT. It encodes CASSDGQIAGNTIYF.

The chain recombines TRBV7-2 with TRBJ2-1; TRBD1 matches at 8 bases. V shed 4 bases, J shed 0 bases, and the junction held 2 bases outside the gene matches. This CDR3 spans 15 amino acids. Germline V gives CDR1 SGHTA, CDR2 FQGNSA. The chain's CDR3 is CASSYDRGSYNEQFF. The CDR3 nucleotides are TGTGCCAGCAGCTACGACAGGGGCTCCTACAATGAGCAGTTCTTC.

The V call is TRBV7-9, the J call TRBJ2-1; 10 bases align to TRBD2. The junction had 15 bases not matched to a gene; V was cut back by 4 bases and J by 15 bases. CDR1 is SEHNR, CDR2 FQNEAQ, per germline (reference sequence). The CDR3 has 15 amino acids. Here the CDR3 DNA reads TGTGCCAGCAGCTCAAGCCCCGCCAGCGGGGGGGATCTGTTCTTC. Its translation: CASSSSPASGGDLFF. The full variable domain, with the rest looked up from reference TRBV7-9 and TRBJ2-1, is DTGVSQNPRHKITKRGQNVTFRCDPISEHNRLYWYRQTLGQGPEFLTYFQNEAQLEKSRLLSDRFSAERPKGSFSTLEIQRTEQGDSAMYLCASSSSPASGGDLFFGPGTRLTVL.

This clone was detected only a few times. This chain uses TRBV15 with TRBJ1-1; 7 bases are shared with TRBD1. CDR1 and CDR2 from the germline V gene are LNHNV and YYDKDF (reference sequence). V was pared by 1 base and J by 6 bases, with 5 bases of the junction left unmatched. CDR3 length: 14 amino acids. CDR3 DNA: TGTGCCACCAGCAGAGCTATGGGGACAGCTGAAGCTTTCTTT. The encoded protein is CATSRAMGTAEAFF.

The chain employs TRBV4-3 and TRBJ1-5; D is unresolved. Trimming removed 0 bases from V and 1 base from J, with 7 bases in between. The germline gives CDR1 LGHNA, CDR2 YSLEER. The CDR3 loop spans 15 amino acids. The CDR3 spells CASSQEYGSNQPQHF. Here the CDR3 DNA reads TGCGCCAGCAGCCAAGAATACGGAAGCAATCAGCCCCAGCATTTT.

The chain has TRBV19 and TRBJ2-7, with D possibly called TRBD1 or TRBD2 (5 bases each). Trimming took off 3 bases at V and 3 bases at J, with 9 bases between the two ends. The CDR3 runs to 13 residues. Germline V gene lookup returns CDR1 LNHDA and CDR2 SQIVND (reference sequence). The CDR3 sequence is CASSIGADYEQYF. CDR3 DNA sequence: TGTGCCAGTAGTATCGGGGCCGACTACGAGCAGTACTTC.

The table lists this clone with many counts. This chain connects TRBV30 to TRBJ2-3; 8 nucleotides align to TRBD2. This CDR3 contains 15 residues. Trimming cost V 0 bases and J 5 bases; bases outside gene matches: 7. CDR1 is GTSNPN and CDR2 is SVGIG in the germline V gene (reference sequence). The CDR3 reads CAWSVEAGARDTQYF. The CDR3, as DNA: TGTGCCTGGAGTGTGGAAGCGGGGGCTCGAGATACGCAGTATTTT.

This clone was recorded once. The chain combines TRBV5-8 with TRBJ2-7; weak D call: TRBD1 (7 bases). Germline V gene sequence: CDR1 SGHTS, CDR2 YDEGEE. Trimming cost V 2 bases and J 2 bases, with 14 bases left between them. The CDR3 totals 15 residues. This chain's CDR3 is CASSFGQAGTYEQYF. The CDR3 region has the DNA TGTGCCAGCAGCTTCGGACAGGCGGGGACCTACGAGCAGTACTTC.

This clone occurred a few times. The chain links TRBV12-1 to TRBJ2-5; TRBD2 is taken as the D call from the table, unchecked against the DNA. TRBV12-1 constitutes a pseudogene. CDR3 size: 12 residues. The CDR3: CASADFQETQYF. CDR3 DNA: TGTGCCAGCGCCGACTTTCAAGAGACCCAGTACTTC.

In DNA form, the CDR3 reads TGCGCCAGCAGCCCCTCACCCCGAGGGACAGGTATTCAAGAGACCCAGTACTTC. Residues: CASSPSPRGTGIQETQYF. The chain employs TRBV5-1 and TRBJ2-5, with 8 nucleotides matching TRBD1. The CDR3 totals 18 residues. V trimming: 4 bases; J trimming: 2 bases; junction bases outside the gene matches: 16. Germline V lookup: CDR1 SGHRS, CDR2 YFSETQ.